This entry is about one TCR beta chain. The germline V gene encodes CDR1 MDHEN and CDR2 SYDVKM. The CDR3 has 14 amino acids. The V and J ends lost 3 bases and 8 bases, in that order; junction bases with no gene match: 5. Each CDR3 protein is one row after TCRdb ran MiXCR on the reads. The profile shows 300,000 or so distinct CDR3 sequences, more than 20% of them singletons. The data belong to a study of T cell repertoires in cytomegalovirus infection. Sequenced: PBMCs. This receptor was identified in a human donor in good health (CMV status not recorded). Some clones in this sample may be carry-over from other donors' samples. J is TRBJ1-2 and V is TRBV28, with 11 bases that match TRBD1. CDR3 loop: CASSFSDRGLGYTF. CDR3 coding DNA: TGTGCCAGCAGTTTTTCGGACAGGGGGCTGGGCTACACCTTC.